This TCR beta chain was sequenced during a study of glioma-infiltrating T cells. Study observations and caveats: Non-neoplastic patients had below-expected tissue-blood divergence, while all gliomas exceeded expectation. Tissue and blood shared very few CDR3 sequences.

This clonotype came up many times. What it binds is unknown. Amplification of TCR alpha and beta CDR3 regions from RNA used iRepertoire nested multiplex PCR. TCRdb used MiXCR to reprocess the multiplex PCR reads, holding one entry per CDR3 protein. The sample yields tens of thousands of distinct CDR3 sequences, 20% to 25% seen once. The CDR3 is made up of 17 amino acids. V was cut by 1 base and J by 2 bases, with 17 bases left in between. The germline gives CDR1 LGHDT, CDR2 YNNKEL (reference sequence). The sequence came from a human donor with low-grade glioma or glioblastoma, undergoing nonglioma brain surgery, or in good health (not recorded which). The chain has TRBV3-1 and TRBJ2-5; tentatively, D is TRBD2 (6 bases). What was sequenced was glioma tissue, nonneoplastic brain tissue, or PBMCs (not recorded which). CDR3 bases: TGTGCCAGCAGCCAAGGTCATAGCGGATACCGACAAGAGACCCAGTACTTC. Encoded protein: CASSQGHSGYRQETQYF.